These T cell receptor beta chains were read from a single sample in a study of cytomegalovirus exposure and HLA in healthy donors. Produced via immunoSEQ multiplex PCR; TCRdb's table is partial and in-frame only. The table includes 180,000 or so clones, 75% to 80% detected once. Input material: PBMCs. All receptors derive from a man in his fifties in good health and CMV-seropositive. Both conserved end residues are part of each CDR3. A D gene is named only where the DNA matches it firmly. Expanded clones get a size class; other rows say once, few or many, or leave the size out.

clone size	V gene	J gene	D gene	CDR3 DNA	CDR3 protein
NA	TRBV5-1	TRBJ2-5	NA	TGCGCCAGCAGCTTGGGTCAGTTCCAAGAGACCCAGTACTTC	CASSLGQFQETQYF
NA	TRBV6-5	TRBJ2-7	NA	TGTGCCAGCAGCCGAAACGGTTACGAGCAGTACTTC	CASSRNGYEQYF
NA	TRBV5-4	TRBJ1-1	NA	TGTGCCAGCAGCGCGGGCAACAGGGATGACACTGAAGCTTTCTTT	CASSAGNRDDTEAFF
NA	TRBV19	TRBJ1-6	NA	TGTGCCAGTAGTAGGCCCGCCGGGGATTCACCCCTCCACTTT	CASSRPAGDSPLHF
NA	TRBV19	TRBJ1-5	TRBD1	TGTGCCAGTAGCTCTCCGGACAGGGCAGGGTTTAGCAATCAGCCCCAGCATTTT	CASSSPDRAGFSNQPQHF
once	TRBV6-5	TRBJ2-7	NA	TGTGCCAGCAGACAAGAACTAGTGCCGACCTACGAGCAGTACTTC	CASRQELVPTYEQYF
NA	TRBV9	TRBJ2-5	TRBD2	TGTGCCAGCAGCTTAGGAGCGGGGGGACAAGAGACCCAGTACTTC	CASSLGAGGQETQYF
NA	TRBV19	TRBJ2-3	NA	TGTGCCATCCCCAGGGATTTGTGCACAGATACGCAGTATTTT	CAIPRDLCTDTQYF
NA	TRBV6-5	TRBJ1-2	TRBD1	TGTGCCAGCCTCTCCCGGGACAGGGGGATTCGGGGCTACACCTTC	CASLSRDRGIRGYTF
NA	TRBV7-2	TRBJ2-5	NA	TGTGCCAGCAGCTTACGGTACAGGGCTGCCGGTGGAGAGACCCAGTACTTC	CASSLRYRAAGGETQYF
few	TRBV7-9	TRBJ2-6	NA	TGTGCCAGCAGCCAGCAGGACTCTGGGGCCAACGTCCTGACTTTC	CASSQQDSGANVLTF
NA	TRBV19	TRBJ1-2	TRBD1	TGTGCCAGTAGTTCCCGGGACAGGGATGGCTACACCTTC	CASSSRDRDGYTF
NA	TRBV5-5	TRBJ2-5	NA	TGTGCCAGCAGCTTGGTAGGGGGGGGCGGAGAGACCCAGTACTTC	CASSLVGGGGETQYF
NA	TRBV28	TRBJ1-6	NA	TGTGCCAGCAGTGGGGTGGGGCATTCACCCCTCCACTTT	CASSGVGHSPLHF
NA	TRBV6-5	TRBJ2-1	TRBD1	TGTGCCAGCAGCCAAGACAGGGGCTCCTACAATGAGCAGTTCTTC	CASSQDRGSYNEQFF
NA	TRBV6-5	TRBJ1-6	NA	TGTGCCAGCAGTTACTCAGGATCGGGGGGTGAACCCCTCCACTTT	CASSYSGSGGEPLHF
NA	TRBV7-9	TRBJ1-1	NA	TGTTCCAGCAGCTTGGGCGACACTGAAGCTTTCTTT	CSSSLGDTEAFF
NA	TRBV10-3	TRBJ2-1	TRBD2	TGTGCCATCAGTGGTCTAGCGGGGGTATACAATGAGCAGTTCTTC	CAISGLAGVYNEQFF
once	TRBV7-3	TRBJ2-3	TRBD2	TGTGCCAGCAGCTCAATAAGACTAGCGGGGGGGGAAGATACGCAGTATTTT	CASSSIRLAGGEDTQYF
NA	TRBV6-6	TRBJ1-5	NA	TGTGCCAGCAGTTACTCCGGGGGGGGTGGACAGCCCCAGCATTTT	CASSYSGGGGQPQHF
NA	TRBV30	TRBJ1-6	TRBD1	TGTGCCTGGAGCTCAACAGGGGGTCCCTATAATTCACCCCTCCACTTT	CAWSSTGGPYNSPLHF
NA	TRBV5-4	TRBJ1-1	NA	TGTGCCAGCAATGCACAGGGAGGGATGAACACTGAAGCTTTCTTT	CASNAQGGMNTEAFF
NA	TRBV6-1	TRBJ2-7	NA	TGTGCCAGCAGTATTCTGGGAGAGGGCGAGCAGTACTTC	CASSILGEGEQYF
NA	TRBV5-8	TRBJ1-6	NA	TGTGCCAGCAGCCCCTGGGGGCAAGAGGGTTCACCCCTCCACTTT	CASSPWGQEGSPLHF
NA	TRBV7-6	TRBJ1-6	NA	TGTGCCAGCAGCCCAATCCAGAATTCACCCCTCCACTTT	CASSPIQNSPLHF
few	TRBV12-5	TRBJ2-2	TRBD1	TGTGCTTCCCGTCCGGACAGGTTTTTTTCGAACACCGGGGAGCTGTTTTTT	CASRPDRFFSNTGELFF
once	TRBV15	TRBJ2-1	NA	TGTGCCACCAGCGGGTACAGTTTCAATGAGCAGTTCTTC	CATSGYSFNEQFF
NA	TRBV7-9	TRBJ1-1	TRBD1	TGTGCCAGCAGCCGTGACAGGGCCGCTTTCTTT	CASSRDRAAFF
NA	TRBV5-6	TRBJ2-7	NA	TGTGCCAGCAGCTTGGGTAGTAGCGAGCAGTACTTC	CASSLGSSEQYF
NA	TRBV7-2	TRBJ1-5	NA	TGTGCCAGCAGCTTAGGAGGAAGGCACCACAATCAGCCCCAGCATTTT	CASSLGGRHHNQPQHF
NA	TRBV29-1	TRBJ2-5	TRBD1	TGCAGCGTGCCGGGACAGGGGTTTGGAGAGCAGTACTTC	CSVPGQGFGEQYF
NA	TRBV9	TRBJ1-1	NA	TGTGCCAGCAGCGCCAGGGTTTCGGCCACTGAAGCTTTCTTT	CASSARVSATEAFF
NA	TRBV9	TRBJ2-1	NA	TGTGCCAGCAGCGGAGGGACTGTGTCCTACAATGAGCAGTTCTTC	CASSGGTVSYNEQFF
NA	TRBV5-1	TRBJ2-7	TRBD2	TGCGCCAGCAGACACAGCGGGAACTCCTACGAGCAGTACTTC	CASRHSGNSYEQYF
NA	TRBV4-1	TRBJ1-2	NA	TGCGCCAGCAGCCAAGTAGACAGGAAAGGCTACACCTTC	CASSQVDRKGYTF
NA	TRBV4-2	TRBJ2-7	NA	TGTGCCAGCAGCCAAGAAGGGAGCGAGCAGTACTTC	CASSQEGSEQYF
NA	TRBV7-9	TRBJ1-1	NA	TGTGCCAGCAGCTCGGAAGATCCGGGACTCTGGAACACTGAAGCTTTCTTT	CASSSEDPGLWNTEAFF
NA	TRBV5-6	TRBJ1-1	TRBD1	TGTGCCAGCAGCTTGGGGACAGGGTGGCCTGAAGCTTTCTTT	CASSLGTGWPEAFF
NA	TRBV6-5	TRBJ1-1	NA	TGTGCCAGCAGTTACGGGGGGGGTTCTATCGCTTTCTTT	CASSYGGGSIAFF
NA	TRBV18	TRBJ2-1	NA	TGTGCCAGCTCAACTACCGGGACACTCAATGAGCAGTTCTTC	CASSTTGTLNEQFF
NA	TRBV2	TRBJ1-4	NA	TGTGCCAGCAGTGTACGGCGGGAAGGCGGTGAAAAACTGTTTTTT	CASSVRREGGEKLFF
NA	TRBV28	TRBJ1-2	TRBD1	TGTGCCAGCAGTTTGGGGAACAGGGGAAACTATGGCTACACCTTC	CASSLGNRGNYGYTF
once	TRBV5-1	TRBJ1-2	NA	TGCGCCAGCAGCTCCGAGGGAGAACGCTATGGCTACACCTTC	CASSSEGERYGYTF
NA	TRBV28	TRBJ2-3	TRBD1	TGTGCCAGCAGTCCTCCCGGGACAGGGTCTTTTGGCACAGATACGCAGTATTTT	CASSPPGTGSFGTDTQYF
NA	TRBV28	TRBJ1-1	TRBD1	TGTGCCAGCAGGAAGACAGGGGGTGGACGGACTGAAGCTTTCTTT	CASRKTGGGRTEAFF
NA	TRBV18	TRBJ2-7	TRBD1	TGTGCCAGCTCACCACCGGGACAGGGAAGACTGTACGAGCAGTACTTC	CASSPPGQGRLYEQYF
NA	TRBV7-2	TRBJ1-6	TRBD1	TGTGCCAGCAGCTGGGACAGGGATAATTCACCCCTCCACTTT	CASSWDRDNSPLHF
NA	TRBV11-3	TRBJ2-3	NA	TGTGCCAGCAGCTTAGCACGAGGGAGCACAGATACGCAGTATTTT	CASSLARGSTDTQYF
NA	TRBV7-6	TRBJ2-5	TRBD2	TGTGCCAGCAGCCTCCAGGCGGGGGGGCCGGAGACCCAGTACTTC	CASSLQAGGPETQYF
NA	TRBV9	TRBJ1-5	NA	TGTGCCAGCAGCCTTGACACCAATCAGCCCCAGCATTTT	CASSLDTNQPQHF
NA	TRBV7-2	TRBJ2-2	TRBD2	TGTGCCAGCAGCTCCAAGCGGGGGGGCACCGGGGAGCTGTTTTTT	CASSSKRGGTGELFF
once	TRBV18	TRBJ2-1	TRBD1	TGTGCCAGCTCACCTCCGGGACAGGGGCTCTCCTACAATGAGCAGTTCTTC	CASSPPGQGLSYNEQFF
NA	TRBV11-2	TRBJ2-5	NA	TGTGCCAGCAGCTTAGAGGGACGGCGGGACGGGCAGACCCAGTACTTC	CASSLEGRRDGQTQYF
NA	TRBV5-1	TRBJ2-1	NA	TGCGCCAGCAGCTTGGCAGGGGAGGGTAATGAGCAGTTCTTC	CASSLAGEGNEQFF
NA	TRBV7-6	TRBJ1-4	NA	TGTGCCAGCAGCCGTAGGGGGGGCAATGAAAAACTGTTTTTT	CASSRRGGNEKLFF
NA	TRBV28	TRBJ2-3	NA	TGTGCCAGCAGTTCCCTCGCGTGGAGGGAGGAGATTGCGCAGTATTTT	CASSSLAWREEIAQYF
NA	TRBV5-4	TRBJ1-1	NA	TGTGCCAGCAGTCCGCCGGGGGGGCGTATGAATGTCAACACTGAAGCTTTCTTT	CASSPPGGRMNVNTEAFF
NA	TRBV9	TRBJ2-6	TRBD1	TGTGCCAGTCAAGACGGGACAGGGGATTTCTCTGGGGCCAACGTCCTGACTTTC	CASQDGTGDFSGANVLTF